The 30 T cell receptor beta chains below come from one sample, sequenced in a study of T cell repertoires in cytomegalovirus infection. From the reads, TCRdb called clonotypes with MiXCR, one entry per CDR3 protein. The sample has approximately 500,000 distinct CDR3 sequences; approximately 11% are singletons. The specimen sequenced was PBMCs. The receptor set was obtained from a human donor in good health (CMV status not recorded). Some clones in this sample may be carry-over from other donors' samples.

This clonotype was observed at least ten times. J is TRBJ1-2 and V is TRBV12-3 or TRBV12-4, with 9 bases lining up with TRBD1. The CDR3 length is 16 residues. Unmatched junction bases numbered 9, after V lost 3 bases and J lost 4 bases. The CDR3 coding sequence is TGTGCCAGCAGTTTCCCCTTGGGACAGGGAAGCTATGGCTACACCTTC. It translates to CASSFPLGQGSYGYTF.

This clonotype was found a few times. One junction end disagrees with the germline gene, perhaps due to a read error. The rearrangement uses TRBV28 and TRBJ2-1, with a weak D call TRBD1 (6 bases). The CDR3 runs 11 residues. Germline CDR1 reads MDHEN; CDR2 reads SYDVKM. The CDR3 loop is CILSAGDEQFF. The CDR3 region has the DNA TGCATCCTATCGGCAGGGGATGAGCAGTTCTTC.

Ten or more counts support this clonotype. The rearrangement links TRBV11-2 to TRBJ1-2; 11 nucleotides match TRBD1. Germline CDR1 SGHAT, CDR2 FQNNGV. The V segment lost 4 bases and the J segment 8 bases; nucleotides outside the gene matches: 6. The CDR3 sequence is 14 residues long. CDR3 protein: CASSSGTGGRGYTF. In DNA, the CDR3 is TGTGCCAGCAGCTCCGGGACAGGGGGACGGGGCTACACCTTC.

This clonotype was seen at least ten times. CDR3 bases: TGTGCCAGCAGGTCACAGGGCGGGAGGAATCAGCCCCAGCATTTT. Amino acid sequence: CASRSQGGRNQPQHF. V usage is TRBV12-3 or TRBV12-4 and J usage is TRBJ1-5, with D possibly being TRBD1 (6 bases). V lost 6 bases to trimming and J lost 4 bases, with 16 bases between them. There are 15 residues in the CDR3.

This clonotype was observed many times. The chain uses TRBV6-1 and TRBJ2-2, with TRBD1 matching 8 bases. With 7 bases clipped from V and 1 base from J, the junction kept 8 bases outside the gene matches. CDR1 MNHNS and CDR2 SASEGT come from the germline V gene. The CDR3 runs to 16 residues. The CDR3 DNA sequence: TGTGCCAGCATTTCCGGGACAGGCTGGAACACCGGGGAGCTGTTTTTT. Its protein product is CASISGTGWNTGELFF.

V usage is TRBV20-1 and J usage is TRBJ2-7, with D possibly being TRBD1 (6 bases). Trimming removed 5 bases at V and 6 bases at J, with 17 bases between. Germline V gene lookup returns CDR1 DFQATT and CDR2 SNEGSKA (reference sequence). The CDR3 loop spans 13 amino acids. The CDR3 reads CSALVAGTPEQYF. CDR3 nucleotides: TGCAGTGCTTTGGTCGCCGGGACACCCGAGCAGTACTTC.

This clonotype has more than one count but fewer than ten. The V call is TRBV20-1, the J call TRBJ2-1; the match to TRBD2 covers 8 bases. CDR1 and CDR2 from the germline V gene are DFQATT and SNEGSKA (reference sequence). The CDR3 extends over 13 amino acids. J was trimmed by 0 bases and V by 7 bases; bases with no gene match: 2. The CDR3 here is CSVTSGSYNEQFF. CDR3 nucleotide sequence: TGCAGTGTTACTAGCGGCTCCTACAATGAGCAGTTCTTC.

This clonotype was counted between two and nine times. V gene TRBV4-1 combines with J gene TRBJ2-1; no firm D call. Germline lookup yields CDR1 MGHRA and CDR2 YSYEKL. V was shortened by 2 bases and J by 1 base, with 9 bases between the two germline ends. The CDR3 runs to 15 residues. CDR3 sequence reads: CASSQQQQSYNEQFF. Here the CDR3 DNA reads TGCGCCAGCAGCCAACAACAGCAGTCCTACAATGAGCAGTTCTTC.

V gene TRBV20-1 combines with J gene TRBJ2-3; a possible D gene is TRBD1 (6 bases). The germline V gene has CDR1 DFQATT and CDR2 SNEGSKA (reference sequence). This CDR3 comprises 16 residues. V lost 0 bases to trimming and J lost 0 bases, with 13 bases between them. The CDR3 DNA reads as TGCAGTGCTAGAGAGGGGTCCGGGACAAGCACAGATACGCAGTATTTT. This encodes CSAREGSGTSTDTQYF.

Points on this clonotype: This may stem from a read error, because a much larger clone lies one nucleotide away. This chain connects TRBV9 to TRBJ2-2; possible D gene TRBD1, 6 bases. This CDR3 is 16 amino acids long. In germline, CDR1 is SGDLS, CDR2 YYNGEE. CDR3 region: CTSSVRRDKNTGELFF. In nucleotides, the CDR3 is TGTACCAGCAGCGTTCGAAGGGACAAGAACACCGGGGAGCTGTTTTTT.

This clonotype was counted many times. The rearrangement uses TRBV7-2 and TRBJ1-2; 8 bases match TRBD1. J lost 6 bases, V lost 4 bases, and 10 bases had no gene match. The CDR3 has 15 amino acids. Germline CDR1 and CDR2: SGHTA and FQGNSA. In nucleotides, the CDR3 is TGTGCCAGCAGCTCAACGCAGGGGGCATTAGATGGCTACACCTTC. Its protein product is CASSSTQGALDGYTF.

CDR3 sequence reads: CASSIGSAQETQYF. The CDR3 nucleotides read TGTGCCAGCAGCATAGGGTCGGCCCAAGAGACCCAGTACTTC. The V and J genes are TRBV6-8 and TRBJ2-5; D remains ambiguous. V gave up 6 bases and J gave up 1 base, with 12 bases separating them. The CDR3 is 14 amino acids. The germline V gene encodes CDR1 MNHGY and CDR2 SAAAGT.

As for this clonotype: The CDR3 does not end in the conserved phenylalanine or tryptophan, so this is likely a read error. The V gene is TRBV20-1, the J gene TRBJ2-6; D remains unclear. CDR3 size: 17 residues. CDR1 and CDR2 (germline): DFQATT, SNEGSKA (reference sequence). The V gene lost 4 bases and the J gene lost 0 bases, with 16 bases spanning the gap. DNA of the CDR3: TGCAGTGCTACGGGTCTGATATTAAACTCTGGGGCCAACGTCCTGACTTCC. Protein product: CSATGLILNSGANVLTS.

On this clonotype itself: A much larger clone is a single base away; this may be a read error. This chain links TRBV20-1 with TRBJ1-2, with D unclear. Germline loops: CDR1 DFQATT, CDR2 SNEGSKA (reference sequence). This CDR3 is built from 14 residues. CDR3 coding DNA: TGCAATGCTAGAGATGTGGAGGTCGCCTATGGCTACACCTTC. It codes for CNARDVEVAYGYTF.

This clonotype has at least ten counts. The CDR3 loop is CASSGTQGARAEAFF. CDR3 nucleotides: TGTGCCAGCAGCGGGACACAGGGGGCTAGGGCTGAAGCTTTCTTT. This chain connects TRBV7-8 to TRBJ1-1; 9 nucleotides agree with TRBD1. This CDR3 spans 15 amino acids. Germline V gene data show CDR1 as SGHVS and CDR2 as FQNEAQ. The ends lost 5 bases at V and 6 bases at J; junction bases unmatched: 10.

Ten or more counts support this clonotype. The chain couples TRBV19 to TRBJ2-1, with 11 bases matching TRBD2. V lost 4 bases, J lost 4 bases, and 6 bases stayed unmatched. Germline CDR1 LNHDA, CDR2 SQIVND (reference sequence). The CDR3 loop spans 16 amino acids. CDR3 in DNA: TGTGCCAGTAGTAACAAACTAGCGGGAGTATACAATGAGCAGTTCTTC. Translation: CASSNKLAGVYNEQFF.

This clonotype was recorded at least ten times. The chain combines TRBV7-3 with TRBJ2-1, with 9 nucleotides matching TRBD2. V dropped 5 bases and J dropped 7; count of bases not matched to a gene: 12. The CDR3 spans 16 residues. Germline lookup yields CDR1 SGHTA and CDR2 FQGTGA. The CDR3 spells CASSIMGTSRPNEQFF. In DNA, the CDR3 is TGTGCCAGCAGCATCATGGGGACTAGCCGTCCAAATGAGCAGTTCTTC.

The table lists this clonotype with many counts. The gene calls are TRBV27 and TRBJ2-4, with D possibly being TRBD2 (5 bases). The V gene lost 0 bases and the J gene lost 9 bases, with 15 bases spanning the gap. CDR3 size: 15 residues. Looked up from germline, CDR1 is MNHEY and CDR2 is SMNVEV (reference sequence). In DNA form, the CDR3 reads TGTGCCAGCAGTTTATCCCCGTTAATGGCGGGCATTCAGTACTTC. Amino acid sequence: CASSLSPLMAGIQYF.

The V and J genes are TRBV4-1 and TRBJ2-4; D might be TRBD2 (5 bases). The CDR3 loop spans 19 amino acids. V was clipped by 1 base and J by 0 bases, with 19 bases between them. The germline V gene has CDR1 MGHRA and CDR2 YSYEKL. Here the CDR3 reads CASSQAEWGAALAKNIQYF. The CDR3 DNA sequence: TGCGCCAGCAGCCAAGCGGAATGGGGAGCGGCCCTAGCCAAAAACATTCAGTACTTC.

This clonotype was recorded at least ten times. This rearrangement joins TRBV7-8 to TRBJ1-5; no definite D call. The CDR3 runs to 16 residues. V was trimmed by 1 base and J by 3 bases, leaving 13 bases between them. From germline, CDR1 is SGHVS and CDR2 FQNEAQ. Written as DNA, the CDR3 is TGTGCCAGCAGCTTAGGTCGCCTGAACCTCAATCAGCCCCAGCATTTT. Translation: CASSLGRLNLNQPQHF.

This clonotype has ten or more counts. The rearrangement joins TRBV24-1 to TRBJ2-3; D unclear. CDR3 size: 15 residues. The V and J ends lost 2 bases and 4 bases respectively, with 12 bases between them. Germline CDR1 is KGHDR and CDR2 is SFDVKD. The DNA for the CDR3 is TGTGCCACCAGTGATTCACCCTTAGGGTCAGATACGCAGTATTTT. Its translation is CATSDSPLGSDTQYF.

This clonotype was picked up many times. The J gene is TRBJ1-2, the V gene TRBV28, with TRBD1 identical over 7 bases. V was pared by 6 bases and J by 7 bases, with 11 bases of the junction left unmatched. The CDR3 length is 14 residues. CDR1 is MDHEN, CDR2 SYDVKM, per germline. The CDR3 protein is CASRAAGGTGGYTF. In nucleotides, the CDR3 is TGTGCCAGCAGAGCGGCAGGGGGAACCGGTGGCTACACCTTC.

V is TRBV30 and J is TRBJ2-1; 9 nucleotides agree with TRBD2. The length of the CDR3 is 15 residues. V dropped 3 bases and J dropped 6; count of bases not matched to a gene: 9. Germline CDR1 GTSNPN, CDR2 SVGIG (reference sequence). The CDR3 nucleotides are TGTGCCTGGAGAAAGCTAGCGGGGTCGGGCAATGAGCAGTTCTTC. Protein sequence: CAWRKLAGSGNEQFF.

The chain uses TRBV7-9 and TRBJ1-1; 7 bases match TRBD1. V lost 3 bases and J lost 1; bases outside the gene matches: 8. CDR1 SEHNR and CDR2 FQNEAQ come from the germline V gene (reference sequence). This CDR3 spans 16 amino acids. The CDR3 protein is CASSFEQGIGNTEAFF. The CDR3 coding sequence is TGTGCCAGCAGCTTTGAACAGGGGATCGGGAACACTGAAGCTTTCTTT. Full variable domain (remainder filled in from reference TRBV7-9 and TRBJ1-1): DTGVSQNPRHKITKRGQNVTFRCDPISEHNRLYWYRQTLGQGPEFLTYFQNEAQLEKSRLLSDRFSAERPKGSFSTLEIQRTEQGDSAMYLCASSFEQGIGNTEAFFGQGTRLTVV.

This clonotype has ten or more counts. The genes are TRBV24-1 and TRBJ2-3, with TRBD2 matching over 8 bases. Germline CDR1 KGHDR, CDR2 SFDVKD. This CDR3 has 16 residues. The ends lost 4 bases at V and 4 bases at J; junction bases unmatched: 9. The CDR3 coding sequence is TGTGCCACCAGTGAGGCGGGAGGAGTGGGCGCAGATACGCAGTATTTT. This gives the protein CATSEAGGVGADTQYF.

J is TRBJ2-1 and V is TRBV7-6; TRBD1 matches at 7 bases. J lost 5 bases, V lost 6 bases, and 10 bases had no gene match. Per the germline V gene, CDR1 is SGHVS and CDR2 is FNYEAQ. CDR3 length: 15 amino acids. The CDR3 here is CASRQQGLYDNEQFF. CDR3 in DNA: TGTGCCAGCAGGCAACAGGGGCTTTACGACAATGAGCAGTTCTTC.

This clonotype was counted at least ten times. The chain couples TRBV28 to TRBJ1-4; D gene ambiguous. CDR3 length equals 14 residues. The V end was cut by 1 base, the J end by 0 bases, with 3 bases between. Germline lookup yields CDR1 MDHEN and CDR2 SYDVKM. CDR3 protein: CASSLYATNEKLFF. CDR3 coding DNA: TGTGCCAGCAGTTTATATGCAACTAATGAAAAACTGTTTTTT.

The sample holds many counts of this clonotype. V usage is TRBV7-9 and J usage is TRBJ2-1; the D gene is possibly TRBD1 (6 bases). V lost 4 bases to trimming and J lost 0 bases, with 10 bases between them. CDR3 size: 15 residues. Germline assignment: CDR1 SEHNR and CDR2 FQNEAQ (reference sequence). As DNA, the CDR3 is TGTGCCAGCAGCTCGGACAGAAGCTCCTACAATGAGCAGTTCTTC. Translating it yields CASSSDRSSYNEQFF.

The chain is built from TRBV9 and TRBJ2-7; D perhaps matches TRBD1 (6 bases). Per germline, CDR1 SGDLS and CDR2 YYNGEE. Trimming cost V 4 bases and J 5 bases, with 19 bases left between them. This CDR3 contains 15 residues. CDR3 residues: CASSPSRGGVNEQYF. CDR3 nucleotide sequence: TGTGCCAGCAGCCCTAGCCGAGGGGGAGTCAACGAGCAGTACTTC.

For the CDR3, the DNA is TGTGCCAGCAGCCAGGTTGAGTGGAACGAGCAGTACTTC. Its protein product is CASSQVEWNEQYF. The V call is TRBV3-1, the J call TRBJ2-7; no reliable D call. Trimming left V 3 bases short and J 5 bases short, with 11 bases between. There are 13 residues in the CDR3. Germline CDR1 reads LGHDT; CDR2 reads YNNKEL (reference sequence).